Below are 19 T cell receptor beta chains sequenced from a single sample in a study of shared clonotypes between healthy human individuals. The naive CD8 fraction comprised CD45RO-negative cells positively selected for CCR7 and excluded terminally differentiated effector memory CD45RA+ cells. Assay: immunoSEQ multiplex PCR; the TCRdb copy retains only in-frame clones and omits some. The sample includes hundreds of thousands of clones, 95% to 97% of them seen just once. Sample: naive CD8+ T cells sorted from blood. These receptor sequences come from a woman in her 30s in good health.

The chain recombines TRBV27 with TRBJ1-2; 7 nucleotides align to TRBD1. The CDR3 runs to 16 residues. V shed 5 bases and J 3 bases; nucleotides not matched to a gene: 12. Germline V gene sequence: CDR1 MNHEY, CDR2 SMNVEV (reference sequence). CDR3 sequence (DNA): TGTGCCAGCAGTCCCAATAGAGGGGGCTTATACTATGGCTACACCTTC. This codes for CASSPNRGGLYYGYTF.

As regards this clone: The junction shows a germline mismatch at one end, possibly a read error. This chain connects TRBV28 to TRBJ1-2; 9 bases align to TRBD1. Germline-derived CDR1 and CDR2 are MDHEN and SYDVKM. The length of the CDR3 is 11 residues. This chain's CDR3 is CASSFPRDRVF. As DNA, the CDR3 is TGTGCCAGCAGTTTTCCCCGGGACAGGGTCTTC.

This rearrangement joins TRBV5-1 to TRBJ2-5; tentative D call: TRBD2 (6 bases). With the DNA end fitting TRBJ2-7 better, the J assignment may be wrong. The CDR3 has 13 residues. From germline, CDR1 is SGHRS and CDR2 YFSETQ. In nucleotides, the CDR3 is TGCGCCAGCAGCTTGCGCGGGAACTACGAGCAGTACTTC. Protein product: CASSLRGNYEQYF.

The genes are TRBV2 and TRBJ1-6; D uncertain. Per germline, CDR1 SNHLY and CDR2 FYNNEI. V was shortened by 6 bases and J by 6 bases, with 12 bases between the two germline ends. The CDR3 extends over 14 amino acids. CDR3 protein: CASRDIFSNSPLHF. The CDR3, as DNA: TGTGCCAGCAGAGACATTTTCTCTAATTCACCCCTCCACTTT.

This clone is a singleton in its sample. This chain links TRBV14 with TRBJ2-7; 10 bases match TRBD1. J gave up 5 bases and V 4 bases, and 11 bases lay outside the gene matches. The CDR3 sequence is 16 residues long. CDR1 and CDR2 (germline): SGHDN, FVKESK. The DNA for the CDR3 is TGTGCCAGCAGCCTTTACCCCGGGACAGGGGAGGACGAGCAGTACTTC. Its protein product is CASSLYPGTGEDEQYF. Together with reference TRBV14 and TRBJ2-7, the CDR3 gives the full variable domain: EAGVTQFPSHSVIEKGQTVTLRCDPISGHDNLYWYRRVMGKEIKFLLHFVKESKQDESGMPNNRFLAERTGGTYSTLKVQPAELEDSGVYFCASSLYPGTGEDEQYFGPGTRLTVT.

The CDR3 DNA reads as TGCGCCAGCAGTGAGTCGATGAGGGGGCAGGATGGCTACACCTTC. Protein product: CASSESMRGQDGYTF. V and J are TRBV10-2 and TRBJ1-2; 7 bases line up with TRBD1. The J segment lost 6 bases and the V segment lost 0 bases, leaving 7 bases of the junction unmatched. This CDR3 has 15 residues. The germline V gene encodes CDR1 WSHSY and CDR2 SAAADI.

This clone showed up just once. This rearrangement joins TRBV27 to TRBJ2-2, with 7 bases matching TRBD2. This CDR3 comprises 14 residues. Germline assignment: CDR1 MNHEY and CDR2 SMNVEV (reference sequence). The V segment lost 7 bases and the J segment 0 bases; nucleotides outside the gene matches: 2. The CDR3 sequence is CASTSGTNTGELFF. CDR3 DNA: TGTGCCAGCACAAGCGGGACGAACACCGGGGAGCTGTTTTTT.

Here the CDR3 DNA reads TGCGCCAGCAATGGTGGTGAGGTTGAGCAGTTCTTC. Protein sequence: CASNGGEVEQFF. The chain joins TRBV10-2 to TRBJ2-1; D call uncertain. Germline values: CDR1 WSHSY, CDR2 SAAADI. V lost 7 bases and J 9 bases, leaving 13 bases between the germline ends. The CDR3 spans 12 residues.

The CDR3 protein is CASSTTGTGLTYEQYF. The CDR3 nucleotides are TGTGCCAGCAGTACAACCGGGACAGGGCTTACCTACGAGCAGTACTTC. V gene TRBV27 combines with J gene TRBJ2-7; TRBD1 matches at 9 bases. The CDR3 loop spans 16 amino acids. Germline V gives CDR1 MNHEY, CDR2 SMNVEV (reference sequence). V dropped 5 bases and J dropped 2; count of bases not matched to a gene: 10.

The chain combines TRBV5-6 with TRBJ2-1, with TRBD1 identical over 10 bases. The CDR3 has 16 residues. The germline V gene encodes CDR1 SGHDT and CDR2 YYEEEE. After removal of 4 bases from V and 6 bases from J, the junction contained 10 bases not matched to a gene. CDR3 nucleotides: TGTGCCAGCAGCACGGGGGACAGGGGACCCGTCAATGAGCAGTTCTTC. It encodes CASSTGDRGPVNEQFF.

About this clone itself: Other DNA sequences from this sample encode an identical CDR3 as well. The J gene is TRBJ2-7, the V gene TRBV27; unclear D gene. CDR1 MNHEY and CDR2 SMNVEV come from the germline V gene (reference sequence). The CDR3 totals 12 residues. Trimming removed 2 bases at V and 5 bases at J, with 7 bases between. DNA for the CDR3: TGTGCCAGCAGTTTAGCTGGGAACGAGCAGTACTTC. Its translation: CASSLAGNEQYF.

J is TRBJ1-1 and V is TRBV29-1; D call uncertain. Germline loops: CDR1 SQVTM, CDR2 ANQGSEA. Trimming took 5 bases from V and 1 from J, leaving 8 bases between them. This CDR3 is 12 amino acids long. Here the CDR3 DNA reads TGCAGCGTTATTTTGCGGAACACTGAAGCTTTCTTT. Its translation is CSVILRNTEAFF.

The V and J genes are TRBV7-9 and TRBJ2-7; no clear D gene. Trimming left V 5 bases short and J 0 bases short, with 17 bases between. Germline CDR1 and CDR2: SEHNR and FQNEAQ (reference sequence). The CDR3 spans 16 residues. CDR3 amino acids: CASSPTSSANSYEQYF. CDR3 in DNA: TGTGCCAGCAGCCCGACCAGCAGTGCTAACTCCTACGAGCAGTACTTC.

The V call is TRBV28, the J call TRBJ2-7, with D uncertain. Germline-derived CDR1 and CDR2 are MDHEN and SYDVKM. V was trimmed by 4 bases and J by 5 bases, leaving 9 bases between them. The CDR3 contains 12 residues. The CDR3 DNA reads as TGTGCCAGCAGTTGGACGCAGAACGAGCAGTACTTC. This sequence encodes CASSWTQNEQYF.

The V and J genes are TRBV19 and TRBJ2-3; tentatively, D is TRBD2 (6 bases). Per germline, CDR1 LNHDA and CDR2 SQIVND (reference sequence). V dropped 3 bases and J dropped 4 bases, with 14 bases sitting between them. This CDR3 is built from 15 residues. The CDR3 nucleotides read TGTGCCAGTAGTATTGTGGCGGCTAGCGCAGATACGCAGTATTTT. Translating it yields CASSIVAASADTQYF.

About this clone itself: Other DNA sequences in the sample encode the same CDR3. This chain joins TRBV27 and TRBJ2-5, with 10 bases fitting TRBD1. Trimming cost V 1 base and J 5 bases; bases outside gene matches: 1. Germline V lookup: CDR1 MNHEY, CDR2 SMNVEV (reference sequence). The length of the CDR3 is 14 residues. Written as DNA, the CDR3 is TGTGCCAGCAGTTTATGGACAGGGGGGGAGACCCAGTACTTC. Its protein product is CASSLWTGGETQYF.

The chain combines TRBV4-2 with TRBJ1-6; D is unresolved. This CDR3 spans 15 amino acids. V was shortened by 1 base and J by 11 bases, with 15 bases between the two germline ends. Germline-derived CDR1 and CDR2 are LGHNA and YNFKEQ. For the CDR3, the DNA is TGTGCCAGCAGCCAAGCCTACGGGGTACAAACACCCCTCCACTTT. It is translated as CASSQAYGVQTPLHF.

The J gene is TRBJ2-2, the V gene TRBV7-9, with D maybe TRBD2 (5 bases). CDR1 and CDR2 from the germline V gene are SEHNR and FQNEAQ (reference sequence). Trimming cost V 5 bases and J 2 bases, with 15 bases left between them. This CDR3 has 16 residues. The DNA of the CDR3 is TGTGCCAGCAGCCAGCTGGGGAGCGTAAACACCGGGGAGCTGTTTTTT. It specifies CASSQLGSVNTGELFF.

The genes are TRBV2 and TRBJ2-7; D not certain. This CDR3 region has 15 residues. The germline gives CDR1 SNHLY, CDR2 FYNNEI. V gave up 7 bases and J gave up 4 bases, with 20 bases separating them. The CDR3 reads CASIRWSRSNYEQYF. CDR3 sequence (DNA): TGTGCCAGCATCAGGTGGTCTAGATCGAATTACGAGCAGTACTTC. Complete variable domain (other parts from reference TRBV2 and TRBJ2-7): EPEVTQTPSHQVTQMGQEVILRCVPISNHLYFYWYRQILGQKVEFLVSFYNNEISEKSEIFDDQFSVERPDGSNFTLKIRSTKLEDSAMYFCASIRWSRSNYEQYFGPGTRLTVT.